The T cell receptor (beta chain) under discussion was sequenced for a study of blood T cell repertoires in COVID-19. On the study more broadly: T cells, B-cell-depleted T cells, or PBMCs supplied cDNA or gDNA.

CDR1 is PRHDT and CDR2 is FYEKMQ in the germline V gene (reference sequence). The CDR3 spans 13 residues. V was clipped by 7 bases and J by 0 bases; unmatched bases: 3. Clinical histories supplied by participants themselves formed the basis of cohort assignment. Per the authors' pipeline: Estimates of nucleated cell counts were drawn from the amplification of reference gene primers. Data came from immunoSEQ multiplex PCR; TCRdb stores just in-frame clones and leaves some out. V, J and clone size are those of that table, while D and trimming were read from the DNA. The sample gives a few hundred thousand clones, 80% to 90% of which show up once; approximately 2.5% is in the top ten.

This rearrangement joins TRBV13 to TRBJ2-7, with TRBD2 matching over 7 bases. The clonotype comes from a woman aged 18-29 years who had recovered from COVID-19. The specimen was PBMCs or T cells enriched from blood (not recorded which). The CDR3 nucleotides are TGTGCCAGCACTGGGGGGGGCTCCTACGAGCAGTACTTC. Amino acid sequence: CASTGGGSYEQYF.